The text below deals with one T cell receptor (beta chain). Antigen: not known. The sample belongs to a study of shared clonotypes between healthy human individuals. Study outcomes and limitations: The researchers took only blood, and tissue repertoires probably look different.

Positively selected for CCR7, the CD45RO-negative cells used as naive CD8 cells excluded terminally differentiated effector memory CD45RA+ cells. V was cut by 3 bases and J by 5 bases, with 23 bases left in between. The CDR3 is made up of 17 amino acids. Germline CDR1 and CDR2: SEHNR and FQNEAQ (reference sequence). Here immunoSEQ multiplex PCR was the method, and the copy in TCRdb shows in-frame clones only, minus some. The table lists 2 million to 2.5 million clones, about 95% of them singletons. The chain carries TRBV7-9 and TRBJ2-7; D perhaps matches TRBD1 (10 bases). The sequenced sample was naive CD8+ T cells sorted from blood. The receptor's source is a man between 18 and 35 years old in good health. DNA of the CDR3: TGTGCCAGCAGCTTCGGGCGGGAGGGGGACAGGGGAGACGAGCAGTACTTC. Protein: CASSFGREGDRGDEQYF.